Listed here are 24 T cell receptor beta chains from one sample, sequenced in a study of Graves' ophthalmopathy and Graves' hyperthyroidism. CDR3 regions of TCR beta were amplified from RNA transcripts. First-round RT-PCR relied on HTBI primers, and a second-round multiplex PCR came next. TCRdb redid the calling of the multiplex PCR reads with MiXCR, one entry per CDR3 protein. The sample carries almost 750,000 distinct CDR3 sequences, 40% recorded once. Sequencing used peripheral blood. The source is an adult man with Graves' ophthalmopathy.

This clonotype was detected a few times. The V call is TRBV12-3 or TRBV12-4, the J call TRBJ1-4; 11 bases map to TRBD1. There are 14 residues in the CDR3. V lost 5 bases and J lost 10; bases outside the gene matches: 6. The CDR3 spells CASSRDRGGGKLFF. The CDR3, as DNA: TGTGCCAGCAGTCGGGACAGGGGGGGCGGAAAACTGTTTTTT.

CDR3: CSVEDPIRATYGYTF. The DNA of the CDR3 is TGCAGCGTTGAAGACCCGATTAGGGCGACCTATGGCTACACCTTC. The rearrangement joins TRBV29-1 to TRBJ1-2; D gene uncertain. The CDR3 runs 15 residues. CDR1 is SQVTM and CDR2 is ANQGSEA in the germline V gene. Trimming pared 0 bases from V and 4 bases from J, leaving 15 bases between.

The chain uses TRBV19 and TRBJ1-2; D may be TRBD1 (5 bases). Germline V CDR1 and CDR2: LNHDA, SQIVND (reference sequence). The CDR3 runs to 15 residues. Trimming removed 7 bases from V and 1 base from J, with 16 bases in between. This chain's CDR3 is CASTLDGTDNYGYTF. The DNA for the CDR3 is TGTGCCAGTACCTTAGACGGGACGGATAACTATGGCTACACCTTC.

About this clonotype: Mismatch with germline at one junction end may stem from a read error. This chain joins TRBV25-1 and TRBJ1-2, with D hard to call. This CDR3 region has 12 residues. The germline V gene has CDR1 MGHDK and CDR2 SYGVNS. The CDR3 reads CASRDLRCGCTF. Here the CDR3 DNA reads TGTGCCAGCAGAGACCTGCGCTGTGGCTGCACCTTC.

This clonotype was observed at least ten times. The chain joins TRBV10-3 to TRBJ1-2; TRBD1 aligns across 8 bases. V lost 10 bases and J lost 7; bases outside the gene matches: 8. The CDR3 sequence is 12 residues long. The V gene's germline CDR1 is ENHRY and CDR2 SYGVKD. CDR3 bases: TGTGCCAGCAGAAGGACAGGGATTGGCTACACCTTC. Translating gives CASRRTGIGYTF.

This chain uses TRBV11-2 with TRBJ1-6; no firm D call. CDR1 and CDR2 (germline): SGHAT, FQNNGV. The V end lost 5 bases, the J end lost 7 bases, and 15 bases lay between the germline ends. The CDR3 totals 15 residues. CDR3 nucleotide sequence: TGTGCCAGCAGCGTTGAGGGCGGGCGAAATTCACCCCTCCACTTT. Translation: CASSVEGGRNSPLHF.

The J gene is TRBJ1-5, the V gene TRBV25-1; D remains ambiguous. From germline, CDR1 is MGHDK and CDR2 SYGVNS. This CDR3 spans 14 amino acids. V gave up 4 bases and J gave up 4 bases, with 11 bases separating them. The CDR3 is CASSGKHVNQPQHF. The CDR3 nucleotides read TGTGCCAGCAGTGGGAAGCATGTTAATCAGCCCCAGCATTTT.

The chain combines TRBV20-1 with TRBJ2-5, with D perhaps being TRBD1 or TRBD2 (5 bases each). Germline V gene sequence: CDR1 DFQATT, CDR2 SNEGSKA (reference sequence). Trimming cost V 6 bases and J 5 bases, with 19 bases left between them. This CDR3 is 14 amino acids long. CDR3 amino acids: CSATEEGLGETQYF. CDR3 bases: TGCAGTGCCACGGAAGAGGGGCTTGGGGAGACCCAGTACTTC.

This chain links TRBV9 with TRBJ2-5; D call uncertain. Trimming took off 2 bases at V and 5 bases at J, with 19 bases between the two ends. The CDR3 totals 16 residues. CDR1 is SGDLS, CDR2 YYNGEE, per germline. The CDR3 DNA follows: TGTGCCAGCAGCGTTGAGGCTCTTAGGGTGGGGGAGACCCAGTACTTC. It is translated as CASSVEALRVGETQYF.

The CDR3 coding sequence is TGTGCTAGAGTTCTAGCTCGGCTGTCCTACGAGCAGTACTTC. It is translated as CARVLARLSYEQYF. The chain uses TRBV25-1 and TRBJ2-7; a possible D gene is TRBD2 (5 bases). Germline assignment: CDR1 MGHDK and CDR2 SYGVNS. This CDR3 contains 14 residues.

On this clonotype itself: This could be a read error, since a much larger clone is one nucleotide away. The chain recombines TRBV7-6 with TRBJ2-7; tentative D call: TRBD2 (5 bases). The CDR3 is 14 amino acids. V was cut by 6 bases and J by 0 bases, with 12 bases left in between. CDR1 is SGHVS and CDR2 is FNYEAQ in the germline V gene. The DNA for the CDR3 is TGTGCCAGCAGTCCCGGGGTGGTCTCCTACGAGCAGTACTTC. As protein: CASSPGVVSYEQYF.

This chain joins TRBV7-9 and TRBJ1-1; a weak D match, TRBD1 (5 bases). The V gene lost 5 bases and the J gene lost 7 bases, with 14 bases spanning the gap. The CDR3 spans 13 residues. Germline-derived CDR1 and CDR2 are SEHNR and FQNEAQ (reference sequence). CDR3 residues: CASSLLGGNEAFF. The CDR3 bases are TGTGCCAGCAGCCTTCTCGGGGGGAATGAAGCTTTCTTT.

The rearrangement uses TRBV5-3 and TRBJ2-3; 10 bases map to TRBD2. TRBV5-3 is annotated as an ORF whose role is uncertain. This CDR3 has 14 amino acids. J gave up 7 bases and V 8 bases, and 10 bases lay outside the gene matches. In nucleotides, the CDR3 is TGTGCCAGCAGCCAGAGCGGGGGGGAGAATACGCAGTATTTT. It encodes CASSQSGGENTQYF.

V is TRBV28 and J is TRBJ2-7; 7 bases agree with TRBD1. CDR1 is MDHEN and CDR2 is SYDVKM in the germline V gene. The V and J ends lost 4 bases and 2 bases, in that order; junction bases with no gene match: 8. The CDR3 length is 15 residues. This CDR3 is CASSYNRGLTYEQYF. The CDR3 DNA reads TGTGCCAGCAGTTACAACAGGGGTTTGACCTACGAGCAGTACTTC.

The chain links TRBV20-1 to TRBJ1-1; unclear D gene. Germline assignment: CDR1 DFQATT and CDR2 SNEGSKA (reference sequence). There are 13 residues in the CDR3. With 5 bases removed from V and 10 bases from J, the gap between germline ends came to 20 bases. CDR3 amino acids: CSAWEAVASSAFF. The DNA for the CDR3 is TGCAGTGCTTGGGAGGCAGTGGCGTCGTCAGCTTTCTTT.

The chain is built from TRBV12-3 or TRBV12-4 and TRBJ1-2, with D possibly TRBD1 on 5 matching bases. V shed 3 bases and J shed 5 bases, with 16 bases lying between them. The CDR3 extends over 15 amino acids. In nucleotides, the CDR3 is TGTGCCAGCAGTTTGGGGGAAAGCGGCTATTATGGCTACACCTTC. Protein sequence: CASSLGESGYYGYTF.

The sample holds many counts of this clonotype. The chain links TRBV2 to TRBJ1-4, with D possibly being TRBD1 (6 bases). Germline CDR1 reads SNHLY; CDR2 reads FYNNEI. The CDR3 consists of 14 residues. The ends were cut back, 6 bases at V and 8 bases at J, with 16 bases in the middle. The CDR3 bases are TGTGCCAGCAGCTCCTACAGGGTCGGGGAAAAACTGTTTTTT. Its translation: CASSSYRVGEKLFF.

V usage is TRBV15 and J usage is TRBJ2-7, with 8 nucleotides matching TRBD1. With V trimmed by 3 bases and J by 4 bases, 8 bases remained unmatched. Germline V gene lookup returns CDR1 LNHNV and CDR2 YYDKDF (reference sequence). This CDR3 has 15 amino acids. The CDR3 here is CATSSPGQGVYEQYF. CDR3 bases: TGTGCCACCAGCAGCCCTGGACAGGGAGTTTACGAGCAGTACTTC.

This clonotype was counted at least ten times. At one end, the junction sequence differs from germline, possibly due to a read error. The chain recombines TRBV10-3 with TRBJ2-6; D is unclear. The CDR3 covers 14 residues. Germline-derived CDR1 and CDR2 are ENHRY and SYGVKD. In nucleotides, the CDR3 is TGTGCCATCAGAGCGACCTCTGAGGCCAACGTCCTGACTTTC. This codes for CAIRATSEANVLTF.

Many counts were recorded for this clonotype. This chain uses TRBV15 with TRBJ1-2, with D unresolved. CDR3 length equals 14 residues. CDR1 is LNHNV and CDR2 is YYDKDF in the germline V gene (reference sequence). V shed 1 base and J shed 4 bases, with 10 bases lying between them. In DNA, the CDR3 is TGTGCCACCAGCAGAGGAGCAGGTTTCTATGGCTACACCTTC. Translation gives CATSRGAGFYGYTF. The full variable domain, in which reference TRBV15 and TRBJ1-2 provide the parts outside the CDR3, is DAMVIQNPRYQVTQFGKPVTLSCSQTLNHNVMYWYQQKSSQAPKLLFHYYDKDFNNEADTPDNFQSRRPNTSFCFLDIRSPGLGDTAMYLCATSRGAGFYGYTFGSGTRLTVV.

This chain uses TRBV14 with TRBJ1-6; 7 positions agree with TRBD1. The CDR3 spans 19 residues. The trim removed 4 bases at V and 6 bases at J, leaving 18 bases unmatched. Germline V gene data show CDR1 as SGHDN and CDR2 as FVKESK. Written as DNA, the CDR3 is TGTGCCAGCAGCCGAGCCGGGACGAATCGACAGGGCGGTAATTCACCCCTCCACTTT. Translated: CASSRAGTNRQGGNSPLHF.

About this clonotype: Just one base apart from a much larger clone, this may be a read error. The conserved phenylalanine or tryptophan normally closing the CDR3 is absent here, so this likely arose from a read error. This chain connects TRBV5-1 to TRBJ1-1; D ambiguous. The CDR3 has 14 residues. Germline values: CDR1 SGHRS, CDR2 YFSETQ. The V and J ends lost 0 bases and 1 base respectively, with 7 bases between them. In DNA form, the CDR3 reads TGCGCCAGCAGCTTGGTTGGTGGGAACACTGAAGCTTTCCTT. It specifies CASSLVGGNTEAFL.

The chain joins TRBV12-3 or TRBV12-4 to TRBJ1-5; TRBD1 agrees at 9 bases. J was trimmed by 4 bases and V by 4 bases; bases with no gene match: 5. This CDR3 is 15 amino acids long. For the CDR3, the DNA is TGTGCCAGCAGTTCGAGACAGGGGGTTAATCAGCCCCAGCATTTT. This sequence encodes CASSSRQGVNQPQHF.

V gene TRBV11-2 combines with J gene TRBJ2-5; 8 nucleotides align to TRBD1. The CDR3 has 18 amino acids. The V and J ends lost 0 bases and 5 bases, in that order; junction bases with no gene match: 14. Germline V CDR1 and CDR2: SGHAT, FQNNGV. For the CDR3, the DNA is TGTGCCAGCAGCTTAGAGCACCAATGGGGACAGGAGGGGGAGACCCAGTACTTC. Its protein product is CASSLEHQWGQEGETQYF.